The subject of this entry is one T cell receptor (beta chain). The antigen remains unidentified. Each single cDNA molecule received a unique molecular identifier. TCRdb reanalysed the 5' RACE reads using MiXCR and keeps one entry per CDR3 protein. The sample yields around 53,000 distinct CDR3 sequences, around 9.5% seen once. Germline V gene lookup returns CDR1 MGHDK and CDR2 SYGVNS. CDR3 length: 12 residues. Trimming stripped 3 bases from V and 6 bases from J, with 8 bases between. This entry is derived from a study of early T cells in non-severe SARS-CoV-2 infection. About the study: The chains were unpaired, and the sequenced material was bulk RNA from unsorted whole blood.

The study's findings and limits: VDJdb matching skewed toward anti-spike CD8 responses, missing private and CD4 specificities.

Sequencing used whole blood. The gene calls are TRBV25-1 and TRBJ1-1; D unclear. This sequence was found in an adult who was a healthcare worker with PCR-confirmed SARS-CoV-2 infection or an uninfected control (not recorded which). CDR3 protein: CASSDPRSEAFF. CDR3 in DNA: TGTGCCAGCAGTGACCCCCGCTCTGAAGCTTTCTTT.